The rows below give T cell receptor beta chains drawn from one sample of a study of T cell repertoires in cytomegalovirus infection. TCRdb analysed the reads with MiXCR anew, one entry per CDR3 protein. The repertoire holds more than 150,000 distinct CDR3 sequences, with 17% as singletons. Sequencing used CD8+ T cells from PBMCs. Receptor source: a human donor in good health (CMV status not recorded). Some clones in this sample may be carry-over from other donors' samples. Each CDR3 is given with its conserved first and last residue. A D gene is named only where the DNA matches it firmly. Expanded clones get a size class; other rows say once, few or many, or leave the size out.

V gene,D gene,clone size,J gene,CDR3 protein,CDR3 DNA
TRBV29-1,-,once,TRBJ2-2,CSVVTGGPATGELFF,TGCAGCGTTGTAACCGGGGGTCCGGCCACCGGGGAGCTGTTTTTT
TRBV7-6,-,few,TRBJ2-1,CASSPATLWGNEQFF,TGTGCCAGCAGCCCAGCGACACTTTGGGGGAATGAGCAGTTCTTC
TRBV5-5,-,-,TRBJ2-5,CASSSTSVGARETQYF,TGTGCCAGCAGCTCAACCTCAGTCGGGGCTCGAGAGACCCAGTACTTC
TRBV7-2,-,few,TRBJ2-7,CASNPWGGHEQYF,TGTGCCAGCAACCCCTGGGGGGGCCACGAGCAGTACTTC
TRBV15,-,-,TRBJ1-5,CATSRWDGNQPQHF,TGTGCCACCAGCAGATGGGACGGCAATCAGCCCCAGCATTTT
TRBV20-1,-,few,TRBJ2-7,CSARRPDSSYEQYF,TGCAGTGCTAGGAGGCCGGACAGTTCCTACGAGCAGTACTTC
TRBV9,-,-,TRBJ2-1,CASSVASVPRAYNEQFF,TGTGCCAGCAGCGTAGCGAGTGTGCCTCGCGCCTACAATGAGCAGTTCTTC
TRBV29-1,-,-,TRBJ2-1,CSVEGPGLYEQFF,TGCAGCGTTGAGGGCCCTGGTTTGTATGAGCAGTTCTTC
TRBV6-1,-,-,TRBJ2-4,CASRNGSRENIQYF,TGTGCCAGCAGGAACGGGAGTCGGGAAAACATTCAGTACTTC
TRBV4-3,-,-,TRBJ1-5,CASSPRADLNQPQHF,TGCGCCAGCAGCCCCCGGGCCGACCTGAATCAGCCCCAGCATTTT
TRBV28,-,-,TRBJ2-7,CASSLAPGTNYEQYF,TGTGCCAGCAGTTTAGCCCCCGGGACCAACTACGAGCAGTACTTC
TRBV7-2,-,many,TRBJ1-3,CASSLIAPISGNTIYF,TGTGCCAGCAGCTTAATAGCACCCATCTCTGGAAACACCATATATTTT
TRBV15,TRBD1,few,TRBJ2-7,CATRADREIYEQYF,TGTGCCACCAGAGCGGACAGGGAAATCTACGAGCAGTACTTC
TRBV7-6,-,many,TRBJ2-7,CASSLGSFYEQYF,TGTGCCAGCAGCTTGGGCAGCTTCTACGAGCAGTACTTC
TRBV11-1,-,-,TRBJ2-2,CASTHTGELFF,TGTGCCAGCACCCACACCGGGGAGCTGTTTTTT
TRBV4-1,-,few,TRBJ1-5,CASSQDISDNQPQHF,TGCGCCAGCAGCCAAGATATAAGTGACAATCAGCCCCAGCATTTT
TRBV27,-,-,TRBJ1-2,CASSLGGDYGYTF,TGTGCCAGCAGTTTAGGCGGGGACTATGGCTACACCTTC
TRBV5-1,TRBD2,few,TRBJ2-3,CASSLGGGDRRTDTQYF,TGCGCCAGCAGCTTGGGCGGGGGGGACCGCAGGACAGATACGCAGTATTTT
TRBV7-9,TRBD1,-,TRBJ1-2,CASSLGGQGAHGYTF,TGTGCCAGCAGCTTAGGCGGCCAGGGGGCACATGGCTACACCTTC
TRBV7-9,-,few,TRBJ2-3,CASSTFEGWRDPPDTQYF,TGTGCCAGCAGCACTTTTGAAGGTTGGCGGGACCCTCCAGATACGCAGTATTTT